This T cell receptor (beta chain) is from a study of T cell responses to AZD1222 COVID-19 vaccine. Study conclusions and caveats: Repertoires were obtained solely post-peak T cell response.

Libraries were prepared by immunoSEQ multiplex PCR; TCRdb keeps only in-frame clonotypes and omits some of them. This table has about 120,000 clones, about 85% appearing once. To note about this clone: Antigen unknown.

With V trimmed by 3 bases and J by 4 bases, 4 bases remained unmatched. The CDR3 contains 14 residues. Germline CDR1 and CDR2: MGHRA and YSYEKL. Sequenced here: peripheral blood, sampled on day 0 of AZD1222 vaccination. This TCR came from an adult in good health. V gene TRBV4-1 combines with J gene TRBJ2-7; 9 bases agree with TRBD1. CDR3: CASSHTGTGYEQYF. In DNA form, the CDR3 reads TGCGCCAGCAGCCACACCGGGACAGGGTACGAGCAGTACTTC.